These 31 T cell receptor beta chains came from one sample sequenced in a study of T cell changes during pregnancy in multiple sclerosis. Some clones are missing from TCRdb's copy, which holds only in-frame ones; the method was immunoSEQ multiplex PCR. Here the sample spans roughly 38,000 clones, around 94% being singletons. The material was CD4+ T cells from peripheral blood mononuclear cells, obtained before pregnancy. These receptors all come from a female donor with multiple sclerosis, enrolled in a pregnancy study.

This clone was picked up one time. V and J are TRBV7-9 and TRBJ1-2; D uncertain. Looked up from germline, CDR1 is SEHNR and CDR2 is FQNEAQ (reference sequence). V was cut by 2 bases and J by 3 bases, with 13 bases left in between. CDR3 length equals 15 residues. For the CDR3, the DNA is TGTGCCAGCAGCTTAAGCCTCATAGAGGACTATGGCTACACCTTC. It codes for CASSLSLIEDYGYTF.

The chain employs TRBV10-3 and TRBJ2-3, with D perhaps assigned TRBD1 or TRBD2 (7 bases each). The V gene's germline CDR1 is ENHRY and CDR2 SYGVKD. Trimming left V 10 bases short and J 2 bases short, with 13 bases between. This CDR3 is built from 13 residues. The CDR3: CATRGGFTDTQYF. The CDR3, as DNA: TGTGCCACCAGGGGGGGATTCACAGATACGCAGTATTTT.

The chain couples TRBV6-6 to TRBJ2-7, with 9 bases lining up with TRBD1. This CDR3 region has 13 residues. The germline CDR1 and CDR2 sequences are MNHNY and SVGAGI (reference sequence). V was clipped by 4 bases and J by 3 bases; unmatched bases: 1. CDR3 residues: CASSSTGGYEQYF. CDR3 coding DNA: TGTGCCAGCAGTTCGACAGGGGGCTACGAGCAGTACTTC.

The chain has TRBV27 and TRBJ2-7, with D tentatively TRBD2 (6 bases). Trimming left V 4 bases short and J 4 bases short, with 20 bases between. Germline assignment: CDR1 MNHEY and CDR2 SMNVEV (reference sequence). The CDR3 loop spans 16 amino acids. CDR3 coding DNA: TGTGCCAGCAGTTCCCCTCGGGAGCGGATGATTTACGAGCAGTACTTC. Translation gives CASSSPRERMIYEQYF.

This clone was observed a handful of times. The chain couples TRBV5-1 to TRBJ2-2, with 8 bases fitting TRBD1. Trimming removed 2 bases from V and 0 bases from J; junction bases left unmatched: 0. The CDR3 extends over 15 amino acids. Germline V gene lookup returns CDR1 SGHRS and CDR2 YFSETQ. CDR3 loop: CASSLQGANTGELFF. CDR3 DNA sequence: TGCGCCAGCAGCTTACAGGGGGCGAACACCGGGGAGCTGTTTTTT.

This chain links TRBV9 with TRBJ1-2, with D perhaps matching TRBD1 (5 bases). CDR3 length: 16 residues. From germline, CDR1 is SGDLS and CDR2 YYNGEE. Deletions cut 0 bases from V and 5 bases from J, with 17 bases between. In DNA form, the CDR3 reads TGTGCCAGCAGCGTAGAGGGCCTCGGGGAGGGGTATGGCTACACCTTC. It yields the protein CASSVEGLGEGYGYTF.

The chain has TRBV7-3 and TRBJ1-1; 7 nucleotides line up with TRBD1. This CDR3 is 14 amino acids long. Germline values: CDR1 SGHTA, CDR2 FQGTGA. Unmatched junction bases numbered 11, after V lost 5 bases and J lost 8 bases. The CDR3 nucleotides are TGTGCCAGCAGCGCAAACCCAGGGGGAAAAGAAGCTTTCTTT. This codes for CASSANPGGKEAFF.

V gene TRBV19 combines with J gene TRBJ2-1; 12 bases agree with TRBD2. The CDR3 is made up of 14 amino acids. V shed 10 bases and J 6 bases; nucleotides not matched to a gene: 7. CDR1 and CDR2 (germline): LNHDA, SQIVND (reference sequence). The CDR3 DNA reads TGTGCCACCGCTAGCGGGAGGGCGTTCAATGAGCAGTTCTTC. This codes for CATASGRAFNEQFF.

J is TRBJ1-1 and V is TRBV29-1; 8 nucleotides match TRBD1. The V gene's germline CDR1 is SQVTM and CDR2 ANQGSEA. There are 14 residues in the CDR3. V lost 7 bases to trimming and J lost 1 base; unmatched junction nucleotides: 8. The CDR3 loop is CSGAHRGRNTEAFF. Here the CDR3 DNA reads TGCAGCGGGGCCCACAGGGGGAGGAACACTGAAGCTTTCTTT.

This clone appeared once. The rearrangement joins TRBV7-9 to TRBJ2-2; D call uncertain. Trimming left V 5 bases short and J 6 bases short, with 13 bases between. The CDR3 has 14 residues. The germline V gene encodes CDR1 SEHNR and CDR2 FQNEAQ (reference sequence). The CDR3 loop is CASSPQSPAGELFF. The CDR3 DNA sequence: TGTGCCAGCAGCCCTCAAAGCCCCGCCGGGGAGCTGTTTTTT. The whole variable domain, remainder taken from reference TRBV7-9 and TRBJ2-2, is DTGVSQNPRHKITKRGQNVTFRCDPISEHNRLYWYRQTLGQGPEFLTYFQNEAQLEKSRLLSDRFSAERPKGSFSTLEIQRTEQGDSAMYLCASSPQSPAGELFFGEGSRLTVL.

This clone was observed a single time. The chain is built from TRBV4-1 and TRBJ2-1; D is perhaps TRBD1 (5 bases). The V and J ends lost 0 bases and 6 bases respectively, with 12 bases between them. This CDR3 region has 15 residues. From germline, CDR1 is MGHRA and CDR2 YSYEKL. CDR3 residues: CASSQDGNRSNEQFF. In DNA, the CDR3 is TGCGCCAGCAGCCAAGATGGGAACAGGAGCAATGAGCAGTTCTTC.

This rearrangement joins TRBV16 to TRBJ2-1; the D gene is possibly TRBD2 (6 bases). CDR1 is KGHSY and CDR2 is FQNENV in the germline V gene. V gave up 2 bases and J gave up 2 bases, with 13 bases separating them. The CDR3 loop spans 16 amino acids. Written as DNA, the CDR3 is TGTGCCAGCAGCCAACTCATGGGCGGGACCTACAATGAGCAGTTCTTC. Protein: CASSQLMGGTYNEQFF.

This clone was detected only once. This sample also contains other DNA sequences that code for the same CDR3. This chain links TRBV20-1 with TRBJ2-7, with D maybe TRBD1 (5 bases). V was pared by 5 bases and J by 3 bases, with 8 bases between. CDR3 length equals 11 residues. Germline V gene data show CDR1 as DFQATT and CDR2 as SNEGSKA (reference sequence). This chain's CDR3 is CSAPDSYEQYF. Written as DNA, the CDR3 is TGCAGTGCTCCAGACAGCTACGAGCAGTACTTC.

The CDR3 nucleotides read TGTGCCAGCAGTGATCAGGGTTTCACTGAAGCTTTCTTT. This gives the protein CASSDQGFTEAFF. The rearrangement joins TRBV2 to TRBJ1-1; D may be TRBD1 (5 bases). The CDR3 runs 13 residues. The V end lost 3 bases, the J end lost 4 bases, and 9 bases lay between the germline ends. CDR1 and CDR2 from the germline V gene are SNHLY and FYNNEI.

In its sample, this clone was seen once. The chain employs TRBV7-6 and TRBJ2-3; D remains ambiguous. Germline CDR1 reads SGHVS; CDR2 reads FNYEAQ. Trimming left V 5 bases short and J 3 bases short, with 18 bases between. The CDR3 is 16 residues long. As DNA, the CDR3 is TGTGCCAGCAGCCAATTCAGGCTCTCTGGAACAGATACGCAGTATTTT. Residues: CASSQFRLSGTDTQYF.

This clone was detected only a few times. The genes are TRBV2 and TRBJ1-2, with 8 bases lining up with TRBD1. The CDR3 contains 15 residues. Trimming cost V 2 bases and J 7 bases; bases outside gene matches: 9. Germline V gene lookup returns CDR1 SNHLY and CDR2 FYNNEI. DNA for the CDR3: TGTGCCAGCAGTGAACAACTAGGACAGGGTGCTGGCTACACCTTC. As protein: CASSEQLGQGAGYTF.

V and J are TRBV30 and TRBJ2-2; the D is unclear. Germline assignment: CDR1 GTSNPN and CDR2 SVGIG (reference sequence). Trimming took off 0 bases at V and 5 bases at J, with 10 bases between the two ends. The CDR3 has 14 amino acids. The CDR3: CAWSVLSMTGELFF. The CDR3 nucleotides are TGTGCCTGGAGTGTACTATCGATGACCGGGGAGCTGTTTTTT.

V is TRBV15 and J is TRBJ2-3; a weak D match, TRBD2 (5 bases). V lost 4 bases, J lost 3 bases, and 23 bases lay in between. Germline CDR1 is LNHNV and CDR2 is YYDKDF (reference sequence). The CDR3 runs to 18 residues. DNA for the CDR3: TGTGCCACCAGCACACCGACTAAGAGGGCTCAAGGGACAGATACGCAGTATTTT. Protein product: CATSTPTKRAQGTDTQYF.

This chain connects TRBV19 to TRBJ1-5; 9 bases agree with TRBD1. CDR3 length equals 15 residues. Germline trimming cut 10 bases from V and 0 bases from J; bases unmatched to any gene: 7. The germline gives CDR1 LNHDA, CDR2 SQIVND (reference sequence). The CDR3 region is CATHRGLDSNQPQHF. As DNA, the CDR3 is TGTGCCACTCACAGGGGGCTAGATAGCAATCAGCCCCAGCATTTT.

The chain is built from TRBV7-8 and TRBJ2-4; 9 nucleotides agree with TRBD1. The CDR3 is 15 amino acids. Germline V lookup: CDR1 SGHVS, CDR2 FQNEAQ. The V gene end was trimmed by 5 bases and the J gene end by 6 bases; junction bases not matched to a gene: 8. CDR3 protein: CASSIYRGQTNIQYF. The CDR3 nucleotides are TGTGCCAGCAGCATTTACAGGGGGCAGACAAACATTCAGTACTTC.

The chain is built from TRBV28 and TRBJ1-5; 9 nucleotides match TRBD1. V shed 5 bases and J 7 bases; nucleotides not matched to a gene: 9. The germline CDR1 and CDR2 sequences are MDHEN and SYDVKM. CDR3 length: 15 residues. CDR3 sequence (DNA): TGTGCCAGCAGTCTCCCCGGGACAGGGCGCCAGCCCCAGCATTTT. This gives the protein CASSLPGTGRQPQHF.

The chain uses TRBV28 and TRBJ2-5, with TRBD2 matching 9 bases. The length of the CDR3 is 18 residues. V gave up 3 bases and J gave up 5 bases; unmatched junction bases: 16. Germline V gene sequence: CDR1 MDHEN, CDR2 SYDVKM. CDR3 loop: CASSLGRLAEIRWETQYF. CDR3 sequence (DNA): TGTGCCAGCAGTTTGGGTCGACTAGCGGAGATTAGGTGGGAGACCCAGTACTTC.

This CDR3 is CASSYSARETQYF. For the CDR3, the DNA is TGTGCCAGCAGTTACTCGGCCCGAGAGACCCAGTACTTC. The chain joins TRBV6-5 to TRBJ2-5; D uncertain. The germline CDR1 and CDR2 sequences are MNHEY and SVGAGI. The CDR3 consists of 13 residues. V lost 0 bases to trimming and J lost 4 bases, with 6 bases between them.

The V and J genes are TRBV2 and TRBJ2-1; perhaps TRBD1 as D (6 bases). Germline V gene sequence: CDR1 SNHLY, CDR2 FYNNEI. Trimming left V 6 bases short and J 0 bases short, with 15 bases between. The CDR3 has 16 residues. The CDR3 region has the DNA TGTGCCAGCAGGTCCGACAGGCACAGCTCCTACAATGAGCAGTTCTTC. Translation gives CASRSDRHSSYNEQFF.

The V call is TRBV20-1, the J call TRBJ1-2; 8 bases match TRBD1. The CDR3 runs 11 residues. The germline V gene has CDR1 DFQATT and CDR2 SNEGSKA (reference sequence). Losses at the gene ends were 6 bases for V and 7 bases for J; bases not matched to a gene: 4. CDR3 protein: CSAKDRAGYTF. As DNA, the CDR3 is TGCAGTGCAAAGGACAGGGCTGGCTACACCTTC.

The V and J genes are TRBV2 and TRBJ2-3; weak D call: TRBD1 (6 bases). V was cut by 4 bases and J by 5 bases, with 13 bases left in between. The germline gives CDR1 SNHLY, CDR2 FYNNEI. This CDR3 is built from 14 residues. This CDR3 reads CASSGARGRDTQYF. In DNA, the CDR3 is TGTGCCAGCAGTGGGGCCAGGGGAAGAGATACGCAGTATTTT. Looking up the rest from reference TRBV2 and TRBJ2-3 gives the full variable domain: EPEVTQTPSHQVTQMGQEVILRCVPISNHLYFYWYRQILGQKVEFLVSFYNNEISEKSEIFDDQFSVERPDGSNFTLKIRSTKLEDSAMYFCASSGARGRDTQYFGPGTRLTVL.

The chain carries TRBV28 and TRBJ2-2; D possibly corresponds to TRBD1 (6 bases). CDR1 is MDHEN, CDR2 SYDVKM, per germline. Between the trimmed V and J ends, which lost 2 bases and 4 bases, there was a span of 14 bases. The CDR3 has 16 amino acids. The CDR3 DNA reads TGTGCCAGCAGTTTAACCGGGCAGGGGTTCACCGGGGAGCTGTTTTTT. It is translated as CASSLTGQGFTGELFF.

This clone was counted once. The CDR3 coding sequence is TGTGCCAGCCAGACAGGCCTCTCCTACAATGAGCAGTTCTTC. Translating it yields CASQTGLSYNEQFF. The V call is TRBV5-8, the J call TRBJ2-1, with TRBD1 as a possible D gene (6 bases). V lost 7 bases and J lost 0, with 11 bases in between. This CDR3 has 14 amino acids. The germline V gene has CDR1 SGHTS and CDR2 YDEGEE.

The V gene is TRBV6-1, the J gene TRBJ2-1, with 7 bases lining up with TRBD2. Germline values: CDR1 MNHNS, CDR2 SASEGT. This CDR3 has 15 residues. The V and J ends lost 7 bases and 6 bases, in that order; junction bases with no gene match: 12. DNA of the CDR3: TGTGCCAGCATTATAGCGGGCCTGGGGAGCAATGAGCAGTTCTTC. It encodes CASIIAGLGSNEQFF.

CDR3 coding DNA: TGTGCCAGCAGTTTAAAGGCCAGGGGGAGCAATCAGCCCCAGCATTTT. This sequence encodes CASSLKARGSNQPQHF. The chain combines TRBV27 with TRBJ1-5; 7 nucleotides line up with TRBD1. The germline V gene encodes CDR1 MNHEY and CDR2 SMNVEV (reference sequence). Trimming at V came to 2 bases and at J to 1 base, leaving 5 bases not matched to a gene. CDR3 length equals 16 residues.

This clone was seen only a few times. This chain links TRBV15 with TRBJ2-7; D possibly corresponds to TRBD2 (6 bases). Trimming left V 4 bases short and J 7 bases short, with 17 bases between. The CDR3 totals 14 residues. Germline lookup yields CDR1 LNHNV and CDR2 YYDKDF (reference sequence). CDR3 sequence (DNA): TGTGCCACCAGCACTAGAATCACTGGGAGGGAGCAGTACTTC. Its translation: CATSTRITGREQYF. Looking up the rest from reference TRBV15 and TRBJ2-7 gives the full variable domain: DAMVIQNPRYQVTQFGKPVTLSCSQTLNHNVMYWYQQKSSQAPKLLFHYYDKDFNNEADTPDNFQSRRPNTSFCFLDIRSPGLGDTAMYLCATSTRITGREQYFGPGTRLTVT.